These T cell receptor beta chains were read from a single sample in a study of T-cell reconstitution after alpha-beta-depleted transplantation in children. TCRdb analysed the PCR reads with MiXCR anew, one entry per CDR3 protein. The table records hundreds of thousands of distinct CDR3 sequences, 15% to 20% of them present only once. The source was PBMCs, mostly from graft donor cells, collected 360 days after TCRalphabeta/CD19-depleted stem cell transplant. These receptors all come from a boy younger than two who had a stem cell transplant for Wiskott-Aldrich syndrome, so the T cells may come from the graft donor. Both conserved end residues are part of each CDR3. A D gene is named only where the DNA matches it firmly. Not all rows give a size; the values are once, few, many and, for expanded clones, a class.

j_gene	v_gene	d_gene	abundance	CDR3aa	CDR3nt
TRBJ1-6	TRBV7-9	.	.	CASSSSNSPLHF	TGTGCCAGCAGCTCCTCTAATTCACCCCTCCACTTT
TRBJ2-2	TRBV15	.	few	CATSGRANTGELFF	TGTGCCACCAGCGGACGGGCGAACACCGGGGAGCTGTTTTTT
TRBJ2-7	TRBV28	TRBD2	.	CASSLPRTSGEQYF	TGTGCCAGCAGTTTACCCAGGACTAGCGGCGAGCAGTACTTC
TRBJ2-5	TRBV2	.	.	CASNRGIETQYF	TGTGCCAGCAATAGGGGGATAGAGACCCAGTACTTC
TRBJ2-1	TRBV7-9	TRBD2	few	CASSLLAVKGNEQFF	TGTGCCAGCAGCTTACTAGCGGTCAAGGGGAATGAGCAGTTCTTC
TRBJ2-5	TRBV18	TRBD2	.	CASSLRLAGERVLETQYF	TGTGCCAGCTCACTCCGACTAGCGGGAGAAAGGGTTTTGGAGACCCAGTACTTC
TRBJ2-3	TRBV20-1	.	many	CSAGRADTQYF	TGCAGTGCCGGCCGGGCAGATACGCAGTATTTT
TRBJ2-1	TRBV3-1	TRBD2	few	CASSQVGTRTYNEQFF	TGTGCCAGCAGCCAAGTCGGGACTAGAACCTACAATGAGCAGTTCTTC
TRBJ2-5	TRBV14	.	.	CASSQVSGIETQYF	TGTGCCAGCAGCCAAGTCTCAGGGATTGAGACCCAGTACTTC
TRBJ2-5	TRBV12-3/TRBV12-4	TRBD1	.	CASSLDRGQGKETQYF	TGTGCCAGCAGTTTAGATCGAGGACAGGGCAAAGAGACCCAGTACTTC
TRBJ2-7	TRBV6-6	.	.	CASSYLGFYEQYF	TGTGCCAGCAGTTACCTGGGTTTTTACGAGCAGTACTTC
TRBJ2-2	TRBV12-3/TRBV12-4	TRBD1	.	CASRLTGASTGELFF	TGTGCCAGCAGGCTCACAGGGGCCAGCACCGGGGAGCTGTTTTTT
TRBJ2-3	TRBV29-1	.	few	CSVGPDTQYF	TGCAGCGTTGGGCCAGATACGCAGTATTTT
TRBJ2-7	TRBV11-2	.	.	CASSLGPRTYEQYF	TGTGCCAGCAGCTTAGGTCCGAGGACCTACGAGCAGTACTTC
TRBJ2-5	TRBV20-1	TRBD2	.	CSAGRAVGGVAQYF	TGCAGTGCCGGGCGGGCAGTCGGGGGGGTTGCCCAGTACTTC
TRBJ2-6	TRBV24-1	TRBD1	.	CATSDSRTGSSGANVLTF	TGTGCCACCAGTGATTCGAGGACAGGTAGCTCTGGGGCCAACGTCCTGACTTTC